This TCR beta chain derives from a study of blood T cell repertoires in COVID-19. Overall study context: Samples taken during acute and convalescent COVID-19 were collected in the United States, Italy and Spain. T cells, B-cell-depleted T cells, or PBMCs provided the cDNA or gDNA that served as material.

Germline CDR1 is SEHNR and CDR2 is FQNEAQ (reference sequence). Trimming took 5 bases from V and 4 from J, leaving 13 bases between them. This CDR3 has 14 amino acids. Authors' analysis steps: The authors estimated nucleated cell counts from reference gene primer amplification. Profiled with immunoSEQ multiplex PCR; TCRdb holds only in-frame clones, not every one. That table is the source of V, J and clone size, and D and trimming were worked out from the DNA. The table has about 520,000 clones, 75% to 90% seen once; the top ten hold about 3%. The TCR sequence derives from a human donor in a cohort sampled during active COVID-19. The J gene is TRBJ2-3, the V gene TRBV7-9; possible D gene TRBD1, 6 bases. The sequencing sample was made of peripheral blood. CDR3 residues: CASSQNREPDTQYF. The CDR3 nucleotides are TGTGCCAGCAGCCAGAACAGGGAACCAGATACGCAGTATTTT.